The rows below give T cell receptor beta chains drawn from one sample of a study of CD8+ T cells in alopecia areata. Some clones are missing from TCRdb's copy, which holds only in-frame ones; the method was immunoSEQ multiplex PCR. Here the sample spans approximately 40,000 clones, roughly 53% being singletons. Sequences were obtained from CD4+ Tregs sorted from blood. The receptor set was obtained from a human donor with alopecia areata. CDR3s include the opening cysteine and the closing phenylalanine or tryptophan. A D gene is named only where the DNA matches it firmly. Not all rows give a size; the values are once, few, many and, for expanded clones, a class.

d_call	v_call	j_call	clone_size	cdr3_aa	cdr3_nt
TRBD1	TRBV29-1	TRBJ2-7	few	CSALGQLAYEQYF	TGCAGTGCCTTGGGACAGCTAGCCTACGAGCAGTACTTC
TRBD2	TRBV7-9	TRBJ2-1	few	CASSLGGGRGHNEQFF	TGTGCCAGCAGCTTAGGAGGCGGGAGAGGACACAATGAGCAGTTCTTC
TRBD1	TRBV7-9	TRBJ1-1	NA	CASSRDRGAAFF	TGTGCCAGCAGTCGGGACAGGGGAGCGGCTTTCTTT
TRBD2	TRBV7-9	TRBJ2-3	few	CASSLTSGSTDTQYF	TGTGCCAGCAGCCTTACTAGCGGGAGCACAGATACGCAGTATTTT
NA	TRBV14	TRBJ2-1	NA	CASSSLASTYNEQFF	TGTGCCAGCAGCAGTCTAGCCTCTACATACAATGAGCAGTTCTTC
NA	TRBV9	TRBJ2-3	NA	CASSTRQTTDTQYF	TGTGCCAGCAGCACCCGACAGACCACAGATACGCAGTATTTT
NA	TRBV7-6	TRBJ2-3	NA	CASSLAEVGTDTQYF	TGTGCCAGCAGCTTAGCGGAGGTGGGCACAGATACGCAGTATTTT
NA	TRBV4-2	TRBJ2-1	NA	CASSQELPALIVYEQFF	TGTGCCAGCAGCCAGGAGTTACCAGCGCTAATTGTATATGAGCAGTTCTTC
NA	TRBV27	TRBJ2-2	NA	CASSPSVRAANTGELFF	TGTGCCAGCAGTCCCTCGGTGAGGGCAGCGAACACCGGGGAGCTGTTTTTT
NA	TRBV23-1	TRBJ1-2	NA	CASPTGQSSLRDGYGYTF	TGCGCCAGCCCAACCGGTCAGTCATCGCTCAGGGACGGGTATGGCTACACCTTC
TRBD2	TRBV4-3	TRBJ2-1	NA	CASSQVPAGVGNEQFF	TGCGCCAGCAGCCAAGTCCCAGCGGGAGTTGGCAATGAGCAGTTCTTC
TRBD2	TRBV7-2	TRBJ2-3	few	CASSLELLAGGRDTQYF	TGTGCCAGCAGCTTAGAGCTACTAGCGGGGGGCCGGGATACGCAGTATTTT
NA	TRBV10-3	TRBJ2-7	NA	CAIRPATGVIYEQYF	TGTGCCATCAGGCCGGCCACAGGAGTTATCTACGAGCAGTACTTC
NA	TRBV28	TRBJ2-5	NA	CASQRQLQETQYF	TGTGCCAGCCAGAGGCAGCTCCAAGAGACCCAGTACTTC
TRBD1	TRBV5-1	TRBJ2-1	NA	CASSLAPGQGKDEQFF	TGCGCCAGCAGCTTGGCTCCGGGACAGGGGAAGGATGAGCAGTTCTTC
TRBD1	TRBV27	TRBJ2-7	NA	CASSSPGTGAYEQYF	TGTGCCAGCAGTTCCCCCGGGACAGGGGCCTACGAGCAGTACTTC
NA	TRBV29-1	TRBJ2-5	NA	CSVGGRQFWETQYF	TGCAGCGTTGGGGGGCGACAGTTTTGGGAGACCCAGTACTTC
TRBD1	TRBV7-2	TRBJ1-2	NA	CASYPTGQGRNYGYTF	TGTGCCAGCTATCCCACGGGACAGGGGAGAAACTATGGCTACACCTTC
TRBD1	TRBV10-3	TRBJ2-7	NA	CAISTRDRSKSRSYEQYF	TGTGCCATCAGCACCAGGGACAGGTCAAAATCGAGGTCCTACGAGCAGTACTTC
TRBD2	TRBV5-4	TRBJ2-1	NA	CASSTGLAGANNEQFF	TGTGCCAGCAGCACGGGACTAGCGGGAGCGAATAATGAGCAGTTCTTC
TRBD2	TRBV5-4	TRBJ2-5	NA	CASSFEGGQETQYF	TGTGCCAGCAGCTTCGAGGGAGGGCAAGAGACCCAGTACTTC
NA	TRBV4-1	TRBJ2-5	NA	CASSQDLGTIGETQYF	TGCGCCAGCAGCCAAGATTTGGGTACGATTGGAGAGACCCAGTACTTC
NA	TRBV4-2	TRBJ2-7	NA	CASSQGLAITSYEQYF	TGTGCCAGCAGCCAAGGGCTAGCGATCACCTCCTACGAGCAGTACTTC
TRBD1	TRBV7-2	TRBJ2-4	NA	CASSSQGQNIQYF	TGTGCCAGCAGCTCTCAGGGACAGAACATTCAGTACTTC
NA	TRBV7-9	TRBJ2-5	NA	CASSRDRQETQYF	TGTGCCAGCAGCCGCGACAGACAAGAGACCCAGTACTTC
TRBD1	TRBV4-1	TRBJ1-1	few	CASSQAGQGASAAFF	TGCGCCAGCAGCCAAGCGGGACAGGGGGCTTCGGCAGCTTTCTTT